This TCR beta chain was recovered during a study of shared clonotypes between healthy human individuals. Overall study results and limits: Only blood underwent sampling, and tissue repertoires likely differ. Larger estimated richness was generally seen in naive subsets than in memory subsets.

On this clone: The antigen is undetermined.

From germline, CDR1 is SGHRS and CDR2 YFSETQ. This CDR3 contains 16 residues. Trimming cost V 4 bases and J 0 bases, with 17 bases left between them. Adults of Caucasian background living in Nashville, Tennessee made up all donors. Subsets obtained from CD4+ cells comprised CD45RA+ naive and CD45RA-negative memory cells. The data were produced by immunoSEQ multiplex PCR, yet TCRdb's version contains in-frame clones alone and is incomplete. The sample has 2 million or so clones, about 95% seen once. Sequences were obtained from naive CD4+ T cells sorted from blood. Subset: CD45RA+ positively selected. The genes are TRBV5-1 and TRBJ2-7; no firm D call. The receptor was isolated from a man between 18 and 35 years old in good health. CDR3 bases: TGCGCCAGCAGCCTATCTCCGAGCCAAAGCTCCTACGAGCAGTACTTC. Amino acid sequence: CASSLSPSQSSYEQYF.